The rows below give T cell receptor beta chains drawn from one sample of a study of shared clonotypes between healthy human individuals. TCRdb keeps only in-frame clones here, not all; method: immunoSEQ multiplex PCR. The table has almost 700,000 clones, under 95% seen once. Specimen: naive CD8+ T cells sorted from blood. Receptor source: a man aged 25 to 40 in good health. The CDR3 runs from the conserved cysteine through the conserved F or W. Each record gives: J gene, V gene, D gene, clone size, CDR3 protein, CDR3 DNA. D genes are given only for firm matches. Size is omitted from some rows. Given values are once, few, many or a class for expanded clones.

>TRBJ1-1|TRBV27|NA|few
CASSFSANTEAFF
TGTGCCAGCAGTTTCTCGGCGAACACTGAAGCTTTCTTT
>TRBJ1-2|TRBV9|TRBD1|NA
CASSVSGQSANYGYTF
TGTGCCAGCAGCGTATCGGGACAGAGCGCTAACTATGGCTACACCTTC
>TRBJ2-7|TRBV6-5|NA|NA
CASSTHQLYEQYF
TGTGCCAGCAGTACCCACCAACTCTACGAGCAGTACTTC
>TRBJ2-7|TRBV9|TRBD1|NA
CASSGQDGQGRYEQYF
TGTGCCAGCAGCGGCCAGGATGGACAGGGCAGATACGAGCAGTACTTC
>TRBJ2-7|TRBV7-4|NA|NA
CASSPGRYEQYF
TGTGCCAGCAGCCCAGGCCGCTACGAGCAGTACTTC
>TRBJ2-3|TRBV5-1|TRBD2|NA
CASSQGLAGSSTQYF
TGCGCCAGCAGCCAGGGACTAGCGGGATCAAGTACGCAGTATTTT
>TRBJ2-1|TRBV7-9|TRBD2|NA
CASRFQRELYNEQFF
TGTGCCAGCAGATTCCAGCGGGAGCTCTACAATGAGCAGTTCTTC
>TRBJ1-4|TRBV5-1|NA|NA
CASRNQQATNEKLFF
TGCGCCAGCAGGAACCAACAGGCAACTAATGAAAAACTGTTTTTT
>TRBJ2-2|TRBV28|TRBD1|NA
CASSSASIATGGDRGKNTGELFF
TGTGCCAGCAGTTCCGCCTCCATAGCAACCGGCGGGGACAGGGGTAAAAACACCGGGGAGCTGTTTTTT
>TRBJ1-1|TRBV19|TRBD1|NA
CASSFRDRGLANTEAFF
TGTGCCAGTAGTTTCCGGGACAGGGGACTTGCGAACACTGAAGCTTTCTTT
>TRBJ1-1|TRBV7-9|NA|once
CASSLGGAVRGGTEAFF
TGTGCCAGCAGCTTAGGGGGCGCCGTTAGGGGCGGCACTGAAGCTTTCTTT
>TRBJ1-1|TRBV7-9|TRBD1|NA
CASSLEAGQLGEAFF
TGTGCCAGCAGCTTAGAGGCGGGACAGCTAGGTGAAGCTTTCTTT
>TRBJ2-2|TRBV28|NA|NA
CASRVSGTLTGELFF
TGTGCCAGCAGGGTCAGCGGGACACTCACCGGGGAGCTGTTTTTT
>TRBJ2-1|TRBV9|NA|NA
CASSDPLSGLAFNEQFF
TGTGCCAGCAGCGACCCCCTTTCAGGGCTGGCTTTCAATGAGCAGTTCTTC
>TRBJ2-5|TRBV2|TRBD1|NA
CASPRGQETQYF
TGTGCCAGCCCCAGGGGGCAAGAGACCCAGTACTTC
>TRBJ2-3|TRBV7-6|NA|NA
CASSLAFTDTQYF
TGTGCCAGCAGCTTAGCGTTCACAGATACGCAGTATTTT
>TRBJ2-7|TRBV6-1|NA|NA
CASSFAIFSSYEQYF
TGTGCCAGCAGTTTCGCTATATTCAGCTCCTACGAGCAGTACTTC
>TRBJ2-1|TRBV5-4|TRBD2|NA
CASSESGRGNNEQFF
TGTGCCAGCAGCGAAAGCGGGAGGGGAAACAATGAGCAGTTCTTC
>TRBJ2-3|TRBV11-2|TRBD2|NA
CASSLRLAGLTDTQYF
TGTGCCAGCAGCTTGAGGCTAGCGGGTCTCACAGATACGCAGTATTTT
>TRBJ2-1|TRBV27|TRBD2|NA
CASSLGTSDSEQFF
TGTGCCAGCAGCTTAGGGACTAGCGATAGTGAGCAGTTCTTC
>TRBJ2-1|TRBV27|TRBD2|NA
CASKKGLDNEQFF
TGTGCCAGCAAGAAAGGACTAGACAATGAGCAGTTCTTC
>TRBJ2-1|TRBV19|NA|NA
CASSTMGLGPNEQFF
TGTGCCAGTTCTACAATGGGGTTGGGTCCAAATGAGCAGTTCTTC
>TRBJ2-7|TRBV28|TRBD2|few
CASSSPRTRRTEKPYEQYF
TGTGCCAGCAGTTCTCCCCGGACTAGGAGAACAGAAAAGCCCTACGAGCAGTACTTC
>TRBJ2-5|TRBV6-5|TRBD2|NA
CASSSDSRGGETQYF
TGTGCCAGCAGTTCGGACTCTCGGGGGGGAGAGACCCAGTACTTC
>TRBJ2-7|TRBV27|TRBD2|NA
CASSFGAGAGYEQYF
TGTGCCAGCAGTTTTGGAGCGGGAGCAGGGTACGAGCAGTACTTC
>TRBJ2-2|TRBV7-9|NA|NA
CASSPSNGDANTGELFF
TGTGCCAGCAGCCCCTCAAACGGGGACGCGAACACCGGGGAGCTGTTTTTT
>TRBJ2-1|TRBV28|TRBD2|NA
CASSQPPSGRYEQFF
TGTGCCAGCAGTCAGCCTCCTAGCGGGAGGTATGAGCAGTTCTTC
>TRBJ2-7|TRBV11-2|NA|NA
CASSFPGTYEQYF
TGTGCCAGCAGCTTTCCGGGAACCTACGAGCAGTACTTC
>TRBJ2-7|TRBV4-3|TRBD2|NA
CASSRLAGAPYEQYF
TGCGCCAGCAGTCGTCTAGCGGGTGCCCCCTACGAGCAGTACTTC
>TRBJ2-7|TRBV7-9|TRBD2|once
CASSTSSGRVSYEQYF
TGTGCCAGCAGCACCTCTAGCGGGAGGGTATCCTACGAGCAGTACTTC
>TRBJ1-3|TRBV5-4|NA|once
CASSLVSDGNTIYF
TGTGCCAGCAGCTTGGTGTCAGATGGAAACACCATATATTTT
>TRBJ2-1|TRBV2|TRBD2|NA
CASSTTSGMIYNEQFF
TGTGCCAGCAGTACGACTAGCGGGATGATCTACAATGAGCAGTTCTTC
>TRBJ1-2|TRBV5-1|NA|NA
CASSGGTGLANYGYTF
TGCGCCAGCAGCGGAGGTACCGGGTTAGCTAACTATGGCTACACCTTC
>TRBJ1-1|TRBV27|TRBD1|NA
CASSGDRRITEAFF
TGTGCCAGCAGTGGGGACAGGCGAATTACTGAAGCTTTCTTT
>TRBJ2-1|TRBV11-2|TRBD2|NA
CASSRKSGRAYNEQFF
TGTGCCAGCAGCCGTAAGAGCGGGAGGGCGTACAATGAGCAGTTCTTC
>TRBJ2-5|TRBV5-8|TRBD2|once
CASRLAGTTIQETQYF
TGTGCCAGCAGGCTAGCGGGGACTACCATCCAAGAGACCCAGTACTTC
>TRBJ2-1|TRBV5-1|TRBD2|NA
CASSLALAGRNEQFF
TGCGCCAGCAGCTTGGCTCTAGCGGGAAGGAATGAGCAGTTCTTC
>TRBJ1-4|TRBV7-8|NA|once
CASSLYRIATNEKLFF
TGTGCCAGCAGCTTATATCGGATTGCAACTAATGAAAAACTGTTTTTT
>TRBJ2-1|TRBV27|TRBD2|NA
CASSLVAGHNEQFF
TGTGCCAGCAGTTTAGTAGCGGGACACAATGAGCAGTTCTTC
>TRBJ1-2|TRBV30|TRBD1|NA
CAWEKGQGADGYTF
TGTGCCTGGGAGAAGGGACAGGGGGCCGATGGCTACACCTTC
>TRBJ1-2|TRBV9|NA|few
CASSVSSREWNYGYTF
TGTGCCAGCAGCGTATCTTCCAGGGAATGGAACTATGGCTACACCTTC
>TRBJ2-7|TRBV7-9|NA|once
CASSRLPENAYEQYF
TGTGCCAGCAGCAGACTGCCAGAAAATGCCTACGAGCAGTACTTC
>TRBJ2-3|TRBV7-6|NA|NA
CASSLASGVGPDTQYF
TGTGCCAGCAGCTTAGCCTCGGGAGTTGGTCCAGATACGCAGTATTTT
>TRBJ2-7|TRBV4-1|TRBD2|NA
CASSLRLAGSPLGYEQYF
TGCGCCAGCAGCCTTAGGCTAGCGGGGTCCCCCCTTGGTTACGAGCAGTACTTC
>TRBJ2-7|TRBV29-1|NA|NA
CSAQGLGYEQYF
TGCAGCGCACAGGGTTTGGGGTACGAGCAGTACTTC
>TRBJ2-5|TRBV27|NA|NA
CASSSLDSQETQYF
TGTGCCAGCAGTTCCCTGGACTCGCAAGAGACCCAGTACTTC
>TRBJ1-2|TRBV7-9|TRBD1|NA
CASSLVGTGDYGYTF
TGTGCCAGCAGCTTAGTTGGGACAGGGGACTATGGCTACACCTTC
>TRBJ2-1|TRBV5-4|TRBD2|NA
CASSGAGSSYNEQFF
TGTGCCAGCAGCGGAGCGGGAAGCTCCTACAATGAGCAGTTCTTC
>TRBJ2-1|TRBV6-1|TRBD1|NA
CASTDRGINNEQFF
TGTGCCAGTACGGACAGGGGGATTAACAATGAGCAGTTCTTC
>TRBJ2-7|TRBV10-3|NA|NA
CAISEGWDNSYEQYF
TGTGCCATCAGTGAGGGGTGGGATAACTCCTACGAGCAGTACTTC
>TRBJ2-7|TRBV11-2|NA|NA
CASSYGTLYEQYF
TGTGCCAGCAGCTACGGGACACTCTACGAGCAGTACTTC
>TRBJ2-1|TRBV7-2|NA|NA
CASSPGVGGYNEQFF
TGTGCCAGCAGCCCTGGGGTGGGGGGCTACAATGAGCAGTTCTTC
>TRBJ2-1|TRBV28|NA|NA
CASRSRVYSYNEQFF
TGTGCCAGCAGAAGTCGCGTCTACTCCTACAATGAGCAGTTCTTC
>TRBJ1-5|TRBV19|NA|NA
CASSIGTRDIWDRSNQPQHF
TGTGCCAGTAGTATAGGGACCCGGGACATATGGGACCGTAGTAATCAGCCCCAGCATTTT
>TRBJ1-2|TRBV6-6|NA|NA
CASSYRPGYNYGYTF
TGTGCCAGCAGTTATAGACCGGGATACAACTATGGCTACACCTTC